A selection of T cell receptor beta chains follows, all from one sample in a study of human T cells and chemical hapten exposure. Each CDR3 protein is one row after TCRdb ran MiXCR on the RACE reads. The table shows roughly 100,000 distinct CDR3 sequences, with around 9% occurring only once. Sequencing was done on a sample of whole blood. The receptors derive from a female donor in good health. Some clones in this sample may be carry-over from other donors' samples. CDR3s include the opening cysteine and the closing phenylalanine or tryptophan. The D gene is left open where the match is weak. Size is omitted from some rows. Given values are once, few, many or a class for expanded clones.

v_call: TRBV12-3/TRBV12-4
j_call: TRBJ1-1
d_call: TRBD1
clone_size: -
cdr3_nt: TGTGCCAGCAGGAACTTCGAGACAGGGCCGAACACTGAAGCTTTCTTT
cdr3_aa: CASRNFETGPNTEAFF

v_call: TRBV7-2
j_call: TRBJ2-3
d_call: -
clone_size: many
cdr3_nt: TGTGCCAGCAGCTCTTATAGGACGGGAGTTACGCAGTATTTT
cdr3_aa: CASSSYRTGVTQYF

v_call: TRBV2
j_call: TRBJ2-5
d_call: -
clone_size: many
cdr3_nt: TGTGCCAGCAGGACAGGCCTCCCTACCCAGTACTTC
cdr3_aa: CASRTGLPTQYF

v_call: TRBV2
j_call: TRBJ2-4
d_call: -
clone_size: few
cdr3_nt: TGTGCCAGCAAATTAAGGGGTGGAAACATTCAGTACTTC
cdr3_aa: CASKLRGGNIQYF

v_call: TRBV6-1
j_call: TRBJ2-7
d_call: TRBD1
clone_size: few
cdr3_nt: TGTGCCAGCAGAGGGTCCGGGACAGGGCAACACGAGCAGTACTTC
cdr3_aa: CASRGSGTGQHEQYF

v_call: TRBV2
j_call: TRBJ2-7
d_call: -
clone_size: -
cdr3_nt: TGTGCCAGCAGTGAACGGGAATCCTACGAGCAGTACTTC
cdr3_aa: CASSERESYEQYF

v_call: TRBV6-2/TRBV6-3
j_call: TRBJ1-1
d_call: -
clone_size: few
cdr3_nt: TGTGCCAGCAGTACACTAACTGAAGCTTTCTTT
cdr3_aa: CASSTLTEAFF

v_call: TRBV28
j_call: TRBJ2-1
d_call: -
clone_size: few
cdr3_nt: TGTGCCAGCAGTCCCTATGGGGTCCACCACAATGAGCAGTTCTTC
cdr3_aa: CASSPYGVHHNEQFF

v_call: TRBV27
j_call: TRBJ1-5
d_call: -
clone_size: many
cdr3_nt: TGTGCCAGCAGTATAGGACTGAGCAATCAGCCCCAGCATTTT
cdr3_aa: CASSIGLSNQPQHF

v_call: TRBV6-6
j_call: TRBJ2-3
d_call: -
clone_size: many
cdr3_nt: TGTGCCAGCAGTGCCAGCCCCATATCTTACCTCACAGATACGCAGTATTTT
cdr3_aa: CASSASPISYLTDTQYF

v_call: TRBV27
j_call: TRBJ2-7
d_call: TRBD1
clone_size: -
cdr3_nt: TGTGCCAGCAGTCCTGACAGGGCCAGGGACCCCTCCTCCTACGAGCAGTACTTC
cdr3_aa: CASSPDRARDPSSYEQYF

v_call: TRBV3-1
j_call: TRBJ2-7
d_call: -
clone_size: many
cdr3_nt: TGTGCCAGCAGCCAAGGGCGGGACCGACCCTACGAGCAGTACTTC
cdr3_aa: CASSQGRDRPYEQYF

v_call: TRBV3-1
j_call: TRBJ2-2
d_call: -
clone_size: once
cdr3_nt: TGTGCCAGCAGCCAAAGGCTAGTCGGCGGGGAGCTGTTTTTT
cdr3_aa: CASSQRLVGGELFF

v_call: TRBV7-2
j_call: TRBJ2-6
d_call: -
clone_size: -
cdr3_nt: TGTGCCAGCAGCTTACGGGGGGCGGGTTCTGGGGCCAACGTCCTGACTTTC
cdr3_aa: CASSLRGAGSGANVLTF

v_call: TRBV7-8
j_call: TRBJ1-5
d_call: -
clone_size: -
cdr3_nt: TGTGCCAGCAGCTCCCCCCTTGGGCAGGGCAATCAGCCCCAGCATTTT
cdr3_aa: CASSSPLGQGNQPQHF

v_call: TRBV4-1
j_call: TRBJ2-4
d_call: -
clone_size: -
cdr3_nt: TGCGCCAGCAGCCAAGAAGCAGGGTCCAAAAACATTCAGTACTTC
cdr3_aa: CASSQEAGSKNIQYF

v_call: TRBV6-5
j_call: TRBJ1-1
d_call: TRBD1
clone_size: -
cdr3_nt: TGTGCCAGCAGTACCCGACAGGGTTCCATGAACACTGAAGCTTTCTTT
cdr3_aa: CASSTRQGSMNTEAFF

v_call: TRBV6-2/TRBV6-3
j_call: TRBJ1-5
d_call: -
clone_size: many
cdr3_nt: TGTGCCAGCAGTTACTCGATCCAGGGACAGCCCCAGCATTTT
cdr3_aa: CASSYSIQGQPQHF

v_call: TRBV27
j_call: TRBJ2-1
d_call: -
clone_size: few
cdr3_nt: TGTGCCAGCAGTTTATCGGGCGGGCACTCCTACAATGAGCAGTTCTTC
cdr3_aa: CASSLSGGHSYNEQFF

v_call: TRBV19
j_call: TRBJ2-7
d_call: TRBD2
clone_size: -
cdr3_nt: TGTGCCAGTAGTATACTAGCGGGAACGGCCTACGAGCAGTACTTC
cdr3_aa: CASSILAGTAYEQYF

v_call: TRBV27
j_call: TRBJ2-3
d_call: TRBD2
clone_size: -
cdr3_nt: TGTGCCAGCAGTTTAGGACTAGCGGGAGCTAGAGATACGCAGTATTTT
cdr3_aa: CASSLGLAGARDTQYF

v_call: TRBV29-1
j_call: TRBJ1-1
d_call: -
clone_size: -
cdr3_nt: TGCAGCGGGTTTCCTCACGAGACTGAAGCTTTCTTT
cdr3_aa: CSGFPHETEAFF

v_call: TRBV15
j_call: TRBJ1-1
d_call: -
clone_size: few
cdr3_nt: TGTGCCACCAGCAGAGTCGGGGCGAACACTGAAGCTTTCTTT
cdr3_aa: CATSRVGANTEAFF

v_call: TRBV7-2
j_call: TRBJ1-1
d_call: -
clone_size: -
cdr3_nt: TGTGCCAGCAGCTTAGTCTACGGATTGAACACTGAAGCTTTCTTT
cdr3_aa: CASSLVYGLNTEAFF

v_call: TRBV5-1
j_call: TRBJ2-1
d_call: -
clone_size: -
cdr3_nt: TGCGCCAGCAAACAGAGTCCTACGAGCTCCTACAATGAGCAGTTCTTC
cdr3_aa: CASKQSPTSSYNEQFF

v_call: TRBV7-2
j_call: TRBJ2-1
d_call: -
clone_size: many
cdr3_nt: TGTGCCAGCAGCTTATCGTTACAAGCGAGTGAGCAGTTCTTC
cdr3_aa: CASSLSLQASEQFF

v_call: TRBV5-1
j_call: TRBJ2-5
d_call: -
clone_size: few
cdr3_nt: -
cdr3_aa: CASRGKRKRPSTSEDPGHF

v_call: TRBV13
j_call: TRBJ1-1
d_call: -
clone_size: few
cdr3_nt: TGTGCCAGCAGCTTGGAATATCAGGGGGAAGCTTTCTTT
cdr3_aa: CASSLEYQGEAFF

v_call: TRBV10-3
j_call: TRBJ1-4
d_call: -
clone_size: many
cdr3_nt: TGTGCCATCAGTGAAAGTAAGGGAGGGGAAAAACTGTTTTTT
cdr3_aa: CAISESKGGEKLFF

v_call: TRBV20-1
j_call: TRBJ2-7
d_call: -
clone_size: many
cdr3_nt: TGCAGTGTCTCGGACAGCAATTCCTACGAGCAGTACTTC
cdr3_aa: CSVSDSNSYEQYF

v_call: TRBV4-1
j_call: TRBJ1-1
d_call: TRBD1
clone_size: few
cdr3_nt: TGCGCCAGCAGCCCGGGACAGGGGCCGAACACTGAAGCTTTCTTT
cdr3_aa: CASSPGQGPNTEAFF

v_call: TRBV9
j_call: TRBJ2-3
d_call: TRBD2
clone_size: few
cdr3_nt: TGTGCCAGCAGCACACTAGCGGGAGGCACAGATACGCAGTATTTT
cdr3_aa: CASSTLAGGTDTQYF

v_call: TRBV12-3/TRBV12-4
j_call: TRBJ2-1
d_call: -
clone_size: -
cdr3_nt: TGTGCCAGCAGTTCCTCATTGAGCTCCTACAATGAGCAGTTCTTC
cdr3_aa: CASSSSLSSYNEQFF

v_call: TRBV24-1
j_call: TRBJ1-5
d_call: -
clone_size: -
cdr3_nt: TGTGCCACCAGTGATAGGACAATCCCGGCGCCCCAGCATTTT
cdr3_aa: CATSDRTIPAPQHF

v_call: TRBV6-2/TRBV6-3
j_call: TRBJ2-7
d_call: TRBD1
clone_size: few
cdr3_nt: TGTGCCAGCAGTTACGGGAGGGGGACAGGGAACTCCTACGAGCAGTACTTC
cdr3_aa: CASSYGRGTGNSYEQYF

v_call: TRBV29-1
j_call: TRBJ1-1
d_call: -
clone_size: many
cdr3_nt: TGCAGCGTTGGCAGGGACACTGAAGCTTTCTTT
cdr3_aa: CSVGRDTEAFF

v_call: TRBV24-1
j_call: TRBJ2-1
d_call: TRBD2
clone_size: -
cdr3_nt: TGTGCCACCGGGGTAGCGGGGACATACAATGAGCAGTTCTTC
cdr3_aa: CATGVAGTYNEQFF

v_call: TRBV12-3/TRBV12-4
j_call: TRBJ2-3
d_call: TRBD2
clone_size: -
cdr3_nt: TGTGCCAGCAGTTTCGCGGGAGGGAGCACAGATACGCAGTATTTT
cdr3_aa: CASSFAGGSTDTQYF

v_call: TRBV24-1
j_call: TRBJ2-2
d_call: TRBD2
clone_size: -
cdr3_nt: TGTGCCACCAGTGATATCGGGAGGCGGAACACCGGGGAGCTGTTTTTT
cdr3_aa: CATSDIGRRNTGELFF

v_call: TRBV6-2/TRBV6-3
j_call: TRBJ2-7
d_call: -
clone_size: -
cdr3_nt: TGTGCCAGCAGTTACGCGCCGCCCTCAGGGTCCCCCTACGAGCAGTACTTC
cdr3_aa: CASSYAPPSGSPYEQYF

v_call: TRBV6-2/TRBV6-3
j_call: TRBJ2-1
d_call: TRBD2
clone_size: -
cdr3_nt: TGTGCCAGCAGTCCCGGGACTAGCGGAGATTACAATGAGCAGTTCTTC
cdr3_aa: CASSPGTSGDYNEQFF

v_call: TRBV9
j_call: TRBJ2-2
d_call: -
clone_size: -
cdr3_nt: TGTGCCAGCAGCGTTCAACAGGGACAGAACACCGGGGAGCTGTTTTTT
cdr3_aa: CASSVQQGQNTGELFF

v_call: TRBV28
j_call: TRBJ2-3
d_call: -
clone_size: -
cdr3_nt: TGTGCCAGCAGGGGGGGTCGGATAGCGGTAGATACGCAGTATTTT
cdr3_aa: CASRGGRIAVDTQYF

v_call: TRBV4-1
j_call: TRBJ2-3
d_call: -
clone_size: -
cdr3_nt: TGCGCCAGCAGCCAAGAAGGGACTGTACTTGTATTT
cdr3_aa: CASSQEGTVLVF

v_call: TRBV25-1
j_call: TRBJ1-1
d_call: -
clone_size: few
cdr3_nt: TGTGCCAGCAGTGAATTTGGGCAGAGCACTGAAGCTTTCTTT
cdr3_aa: CASSEFGQSTEAFF

v_call: TRBV20-1
j_call: TRBJ2-5
d_call: -
clone_size: few
cdr3_nt: TGCAGTGCTTTTGAAGAGACCCAGTACTTC
cdr3_aa: CSAFEETQYF

v_call: TRBV29-1
j_call: TRBJ1-2
d_call: TRBD1
clone_size: -
cdr3_nt: TGCAGCGCCGGGGACAGGGAGGACGGCTACACCTTC
cdr3_aa: CSAGDREDGYTF

v_call: TRBV2
j_call: TRBJ1-1
d_call: -
clone_size: many
cdr3_nt: TGTGCCAGCAGGGAGAACACTGAAGCTTTCTTT
cdr3_aa: CASRENTEAFF

v_call: TRBV5-1
j_call: TRBJ1-4
d_call: -
clone_size: -
cdr3_nt: TGCGCCAGCAGCTTGGTATCAGGGGCGAACGAAAAACTGTTTTTT
cdr3_aa: CASSLVSGANEKLFF

v_call: TRBV6-5
j_call: TRBJ2-4
d_call: -
clone_size: many
cdr3_nt: TGTGCCAGCAGTTACGGTCCTCGTGGCATTCAGTACTTC
cdr3_aa: CASSYGPRGIQYF

v_call: TRBV28
j_call: TRBJ1-1
d_call: -
clone_size: few
cdr3_nt: TGTGCCAGCAGTTTTGGCATCTCGGTCACTGAAGCTTTCTTT
cdr3_aa: CASSFGISVTEAFF

v_call: TRBV7-2
j_call: TRBJ2-1
d_call: TRBD2
clone_size: few
cdr3_nt: TGTGCCAGCAGCTTAGGACTAGCGGGAGGGCCCGGCTCCTACAATGAGCAGTTCTTC
cdr3_aa: CASSLGLAGGPGSYNEQFF

v_call: TRBV19
j_call: TRBJ2-1
d_call: TRBD2
clone_size: -
cdr3_nt: TGTGCCAGTAGTATCGGGACTAGCGGGATTAATGAGCAGTTCTTC
cdr3_aa: CASSIGTSGINEQFF

v_call: TRBV12-3/TRBV12-4
j_call: TRBJ2-5
d_call: -
clone_size: -
cdr3_nt: TGTGCCAGCAGCCTCGGGACTGTTCAAGAGACCCAGTACTTC
cdr3_aa: CASSLGTVQETQYF

v_call: TRBV28
j_call: TRBJ2-7
d_call: TRBD2
clone_size: few
cdr3_nt: TGTGCCAGCAGTTCTAGCGGAAGCTCCTACGAGCAGTACTTC
cdr3_aa: CASSSSGSSYEQYF